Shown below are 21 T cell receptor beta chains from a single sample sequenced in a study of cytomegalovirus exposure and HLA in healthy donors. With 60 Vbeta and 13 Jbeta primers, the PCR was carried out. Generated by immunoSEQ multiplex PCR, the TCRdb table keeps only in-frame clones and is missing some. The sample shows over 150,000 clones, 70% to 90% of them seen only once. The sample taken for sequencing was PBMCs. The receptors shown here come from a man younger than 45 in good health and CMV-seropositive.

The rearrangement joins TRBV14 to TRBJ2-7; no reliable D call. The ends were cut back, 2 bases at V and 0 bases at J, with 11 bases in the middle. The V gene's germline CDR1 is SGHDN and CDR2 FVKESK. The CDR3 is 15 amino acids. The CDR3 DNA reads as TGTGCCAGCAGCCAACTAACAAGGAGCTCCTACGAGCAGTACTTC. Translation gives CASSQLTRSSYEQYF. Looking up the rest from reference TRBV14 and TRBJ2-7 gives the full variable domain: EAGVTQFPSHSVIEKGQTVTLRCDPISGHDNLYWYRRVMGKEIKFLLHFVKESKQDESGMPNNRFLAERTGGTYSTLKVQPAELEDSGVYFCASSQLTRSSYEQYFGPGTRLTVT.

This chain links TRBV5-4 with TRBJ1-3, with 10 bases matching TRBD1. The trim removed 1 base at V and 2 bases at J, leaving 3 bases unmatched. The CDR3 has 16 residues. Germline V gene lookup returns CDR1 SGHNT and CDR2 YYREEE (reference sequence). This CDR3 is CASSLLGQGTGNTIYF. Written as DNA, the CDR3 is TGTGCCAGCAGCTTGCTGGGACAGGGGACTGGAAACACCATATATTTT.

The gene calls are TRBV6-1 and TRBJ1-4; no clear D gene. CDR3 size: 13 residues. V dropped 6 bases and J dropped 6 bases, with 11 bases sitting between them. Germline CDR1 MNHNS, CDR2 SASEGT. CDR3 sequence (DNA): TGTGCCAGCAGACAATGGTTGGATGAAAAACTGTTTTTT. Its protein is CASRQWLDEKLFF.

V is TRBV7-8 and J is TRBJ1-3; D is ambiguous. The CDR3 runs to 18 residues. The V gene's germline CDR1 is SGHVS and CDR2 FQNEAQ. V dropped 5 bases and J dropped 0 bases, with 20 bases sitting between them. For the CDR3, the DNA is TGTGCCAGCAGCCGACTTTGGGTTTCGGTCCGCTCTGGAAACACCATATATTTT. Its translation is CASSRLWVSVRSGNTIYF.

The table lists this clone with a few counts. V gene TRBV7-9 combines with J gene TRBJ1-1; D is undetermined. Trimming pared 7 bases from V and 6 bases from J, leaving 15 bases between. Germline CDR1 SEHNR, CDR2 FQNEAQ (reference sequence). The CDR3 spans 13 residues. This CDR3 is CASTLGDFPEAFF. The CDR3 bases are TGTGCCAGCACCCTCGGGGATTTCCCTGAAGCTTTCTTT.

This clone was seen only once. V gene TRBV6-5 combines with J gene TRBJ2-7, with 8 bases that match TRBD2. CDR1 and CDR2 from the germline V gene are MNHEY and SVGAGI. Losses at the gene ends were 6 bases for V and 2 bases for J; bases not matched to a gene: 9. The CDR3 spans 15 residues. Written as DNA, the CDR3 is TGTGCCAGCAGCCACACCCAAGCGGGAGCCTACGAGCAGTACTTC. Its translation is CASSHTQAGAYEQYF.

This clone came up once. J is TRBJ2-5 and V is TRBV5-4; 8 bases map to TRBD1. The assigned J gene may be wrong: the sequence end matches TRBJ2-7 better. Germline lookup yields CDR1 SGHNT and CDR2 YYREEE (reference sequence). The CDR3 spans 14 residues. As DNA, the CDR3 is TGTGCCAGCAGCCTCCGGGACAGGTACGCCGAGCAGTACTTC. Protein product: CASSLRDRYAEQYF.

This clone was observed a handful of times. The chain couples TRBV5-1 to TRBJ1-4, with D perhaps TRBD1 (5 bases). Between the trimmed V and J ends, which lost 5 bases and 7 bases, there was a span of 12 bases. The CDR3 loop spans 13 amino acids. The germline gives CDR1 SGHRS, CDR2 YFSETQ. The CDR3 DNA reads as TGCGCCAGCAGTCTGGGACTGGGTGAAAAACTGTTTTTT. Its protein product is CASSLGLGEKLFF.

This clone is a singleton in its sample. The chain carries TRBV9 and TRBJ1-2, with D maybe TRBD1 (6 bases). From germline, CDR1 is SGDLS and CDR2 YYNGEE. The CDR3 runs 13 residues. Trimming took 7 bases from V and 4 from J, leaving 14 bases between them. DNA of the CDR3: TGTGCCAGCGCTGAGGGGACAAGCTATGGCTACACCTTC. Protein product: CASAEGTSYGYTF.

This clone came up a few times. This chain's CDR3 is CASRTGDPVGPQHF. The CDR3 nucleotides are TGTGCCAGCCGGACAGGGGACCCTGTTGGGCCCCAGCATTTT. The chain uses TRBV6-6 and TRBJ1-5; 9 bases align to TRBD1. V shed 8 bases and J 9 bases; nucleotides not matched to a gene: 11. The CDR3 loop spans 14 amino acids. The germline V gene has CDR1 MNHNY and CDR2 SVGAGI (reference sequence).

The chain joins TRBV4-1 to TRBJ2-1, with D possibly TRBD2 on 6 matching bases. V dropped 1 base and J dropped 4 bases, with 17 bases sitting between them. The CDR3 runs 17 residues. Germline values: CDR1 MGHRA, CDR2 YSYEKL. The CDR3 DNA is TGCGCCAGCAGCCAAGGGCAGGAGGGATTGTGGTACAATGAGCAGTTCTTC. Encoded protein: CASSQGQEGLWYNEQFF.

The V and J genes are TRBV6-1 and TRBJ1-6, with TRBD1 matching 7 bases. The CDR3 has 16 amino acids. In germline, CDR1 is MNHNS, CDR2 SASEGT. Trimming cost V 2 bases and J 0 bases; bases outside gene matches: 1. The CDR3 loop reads CASSERDSSYNSPLHF. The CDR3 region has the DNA TGTGCCAGCAGTGAACGGGACAGCTCCTATAATTCACCCCTCCACTTT.

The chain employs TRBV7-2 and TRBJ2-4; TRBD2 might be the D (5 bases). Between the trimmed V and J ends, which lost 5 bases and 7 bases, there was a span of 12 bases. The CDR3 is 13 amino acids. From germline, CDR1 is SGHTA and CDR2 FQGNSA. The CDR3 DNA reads TGTGCCAGCAGCCTGGCGGGCCACAACATTCAGTACTTC. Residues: CASSLAGHNIQYF. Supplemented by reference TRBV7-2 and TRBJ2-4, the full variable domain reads GAGVSQSPSNKVTEKGKDVELRCDPISGHTALYWYRQSLGQGLEFLIYFQGNSAPDKSGLPSDRFSAERTGGSVSTLTIQRTQQEDSAVYLCASSLAGHNIQYFGAGTRLSVL.

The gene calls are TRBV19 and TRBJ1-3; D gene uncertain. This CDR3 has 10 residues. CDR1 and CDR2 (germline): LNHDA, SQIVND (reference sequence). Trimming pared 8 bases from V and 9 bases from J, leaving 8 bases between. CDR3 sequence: CASGLGTIYF. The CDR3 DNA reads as TGTGCCAGTGGGCTGGGCACCATATATTTT.

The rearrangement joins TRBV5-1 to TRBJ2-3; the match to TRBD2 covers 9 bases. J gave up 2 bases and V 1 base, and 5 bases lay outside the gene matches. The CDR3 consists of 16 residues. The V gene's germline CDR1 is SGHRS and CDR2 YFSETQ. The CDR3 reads CASSLPSGVSTDTQYF. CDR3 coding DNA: TGCGCCAGCAGCTTGCCTAGCGGGGTCTCCACAGATACGCAGTATTTT. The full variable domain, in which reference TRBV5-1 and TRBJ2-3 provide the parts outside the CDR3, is KAGVTQTPRYLIKTRGQQVTLSCSPISGHRSVSWYQQTPGQGLQFLFEYFSETQRNKGNFPGRFSGRQFSNSRSEMNVSTLELGDSALYLCASSLPSGVSTDTQYFGPGTRLTVL.

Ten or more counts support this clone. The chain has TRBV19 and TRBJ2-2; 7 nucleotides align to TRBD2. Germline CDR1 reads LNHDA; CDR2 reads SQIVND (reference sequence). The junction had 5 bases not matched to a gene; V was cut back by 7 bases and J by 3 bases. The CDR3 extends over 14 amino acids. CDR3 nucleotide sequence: TGTGCCAGTAAGGCGGGAGAGGACACCGGGGAGCTGTTTTTT. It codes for CASKAGEDTGELFF.

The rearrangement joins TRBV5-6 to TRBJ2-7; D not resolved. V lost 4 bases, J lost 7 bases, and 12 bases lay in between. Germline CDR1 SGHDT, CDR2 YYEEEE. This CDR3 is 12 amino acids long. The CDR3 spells CASSPASREQYF. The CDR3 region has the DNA TGTGCCAGCAGCCCTGCGTCGAGGGAGCAGTACTTC.

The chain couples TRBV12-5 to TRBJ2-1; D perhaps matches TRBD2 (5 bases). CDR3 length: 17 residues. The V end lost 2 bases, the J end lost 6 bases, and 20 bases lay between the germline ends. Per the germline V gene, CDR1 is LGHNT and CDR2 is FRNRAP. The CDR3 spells CASGLLEPGSQRNEQFF. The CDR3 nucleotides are TGTGCTAGTGGTTTGCTAGAGCCGGGATCCCAGCGCAATGAGCAGTTCTTC.

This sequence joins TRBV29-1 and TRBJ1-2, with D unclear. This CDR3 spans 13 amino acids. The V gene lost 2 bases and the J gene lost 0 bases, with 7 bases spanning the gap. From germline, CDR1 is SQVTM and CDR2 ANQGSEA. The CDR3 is CSVEIIANYGYTF. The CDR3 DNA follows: TGCAGCGTTGAAATCATAGCTAACTATGGCTACACCTTC.

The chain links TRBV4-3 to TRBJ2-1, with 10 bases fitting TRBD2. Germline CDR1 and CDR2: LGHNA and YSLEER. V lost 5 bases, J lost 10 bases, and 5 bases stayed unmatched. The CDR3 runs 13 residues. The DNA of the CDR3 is TGCGCCAGCAGCAGACGTAGCGGGAGGGAGCAGTTCTTC. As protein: CASSRRSGREQFF.

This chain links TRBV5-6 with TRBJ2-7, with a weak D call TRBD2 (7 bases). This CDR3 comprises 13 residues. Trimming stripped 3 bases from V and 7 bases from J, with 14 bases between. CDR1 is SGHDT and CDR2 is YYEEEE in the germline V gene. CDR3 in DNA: TGTGCCAGCAGCTCCAGGGGAGCGGGAGAGCAGTACGTC. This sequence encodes CASSSRGAGEQYV.